One and the same sample provided the 9 T cell receptor beta chains below, sequenced in a study of shared clonotypes between healthy human individuals. Generated by immunoSEQ multiplex PCR, the TCRdb table keeps only in-frame clones and is missing some. The sample includes millions of clones, about 92% of them seen just once. Specimen: naive CD4+ T cells sorted from blood. As to subset: CD45RA+ positively selected. These receptors came from a man aged 18 to 29 in good health.

V is TRBV6-1 and J is TRBJ1-4; D might be TRBD1 (6 bases). The germline V gene encodes CDR1 MNHNS and CDR2 SASEGT. This CDR3 region has 15 residues. V gave up 7 bases and J gave up 4 bases, with 16 bases separating them. The CDR3 loop is CASTPQRGFNEKLFF. The CDR3 DNA follows: TGTGCCAGCACCCCTCAGAGGGGGTTTAATGAAAAACTGTTTTTT.

A remark on this clone: This may be a read error: a much more frequent sequence differs by one nucleotide. This sample includes further DNA sequences coding for the same CDR3. This CDR3 is CASSPAYEQYF. The DNA for the CDR3 is TGTGCCAGCAGTCCCGCCTACGAGCAGTACTTC. The chain is built from TRBV7-2 and TRBJ2-7; D ambiguous. V lost 6 bases and J 2 bases, leaving 5 bases between the germline ends. The germline V gene has CDR1 SGHTA and CDR2 FQGNSA. The CDR3 covers 11 residues.

This chain uses TRBV10-3 with TRBJ2-7; maybe TRBD1 (6 bases). The CDR3 runs 12 residues. Germline assignment: CDR1 ENHRY and CDR2 SYGVKD. The ends were cut back, 10 bases at V and 4 bases at J, with 14 bases in the middle. DNA for the CDR3: TGTGCCACCGGACAGTGGGCTTACGAGCAGTACTTC. Translated: CATGQWAYEQYF.

The rearrangement links TRBV11-2 to TRBJ2-3, with D perhaps matching TRBD1 or TRBD2 (6 bases each). The CDR3 runs to 17 residues. With 0 bases removed from V and 4 bases from J, the gap between germline ends came to 17 bases. Germline V gives CDR1 SGHAT, CDR2 FQNNGV. The CDR3 DNA reads as TGTGCCAGCAGCTTAGACCCCCGGAGGGGGGCCTCAGATACGCAGTATTTT. Translated: CASSLDPRRGASDTQYF.

This clone came up a few times. Other DNA variants within this sample encode the same CDR3. The CDR3 bases are TGTGCCAGTAGTGCCGGGACAGCGAACACCGGGGAGCTGTTTTTT. This codes for CASSAGTANTGELFF. The chain couples TRBV19 to TRBJ2-2, with 7 bases aligning to TRBD1. CDR3 length equals 15 residues. From germline, CDR1 is LNHDA and CDR2 SQIVND (reference sequence). V gave up 5 bases and J gave up 0 bases; unmatched junction bases: 3.

The V gene is TRBV14, the J gene TRBJ1-1, with D hard to call. V was clipped by 2 bases and J by 4 bases, with 2 bases between them. The germline V gene has CDR1 SGHDN and CDR2 FVKESK. This CDR3 has 11 residues. In nucleotides, the CDR3 is TGTGCCAGCAGCCAATTCACTGAAGCTTTCTTT. Amino acids: CASSQFTEAFF.

The V and J genes are TRBV2 and TRBJ1-5; 8 nucleotides agree with TRBD1. Germline trimming cut 8 bases from V and 6 bases from J; bases unmatched to any gene: 12. CDR1 and CDR2 (germline): SNHLY, FYNNEI. The CDR3 is 15 residues long. CDR3 bases: TGTGCCAGCTCCTCCAGGACAGGGTTCACTCAGCCCCAGCATTTT. Its protein is CASSSRTGFTQPQHF.

This chain connects TRBV5-1 to TRBJ1-1, with D tentatively TRBD1 (6 bases). Trimming cost V 0 bases and J 2 bases, with 17 bases left between them. The CDR3 totals 17 residues. Germline V gene lookup returns CDR1 SGHRS and CDR2 YFSETQ. The CDR3, as DNA: TGCGCCAGCAGCTTGGACGGCCGGGGGGCCTCAAACACTGAAGCTTTCTTT. It yields the protein CASSLDGRGASNTEAFF.

The chain uses TRBV30 and TRBJ1-1, with D perhaps TRBD1 (6 bases). The germline CDR1 and CDR2 sequences are GTSNPN and SVGIG (reference sequence). The CDR3 runs to 11 residues. With 3 bases removed from V and 8 bases from J, the gap between germline ends came to 10 bases. The CDR3 DNA sequence: TGTGCCTGGAGGGCCCAGGGGGAAGCTTTCTTT. Protein product: CAWRAQGEAFF.